The rows below give T cell receptor beta chains drawn from one sample of a study of OX40 agonist ivuxolimab in advanced cancers. The method was immunoSEQ multiplex PCR; TCRdb's version includes in-frame clones alone and lacks a portion of them. The sample holds some 26,000 clones; 85% are singletons and the top ten take around 27%. This sample comprised CD4+ or CD8+ T cells sorted from blood, obtained in a trial of the OX40 agonist ivuxolimab. The source is an adult with an advanced solid tumor such as melanoma, head and neck, liver or kidney cancer. The conserved cysteine and the conserved F or W are not part of the CDR3 here. The order of the fields is V gene, CDR3 length, J gene, D gene, CDR3 protein. A D gene is named only where the DNA matches it firmly.

>TRBV4-2|13|TRBJ1-5|NA
ASSQGTNSNQPQH
>TRBV7-3|13|TRBJ2-7|NA
ASSPWSNRTGEQY
>TRBV10-2|12|TRBJ2-7|NA
ASSEVGSSYEQY
>TRBV5-1|12|TRBJ2-7|NA
ASSLAGDYYEQY
>TRBV6-1|9|TRBJ2-1|NA
AIPRGNEQF
>TRBV7-6|9|TRBJ1-2|NA
ASSSGLGYT
>TRBV27|11|TRBJ1-1|NA
ASSFSPSTEAF
>TRBV5-4|13|TRBJ1-1|NA
ASSWVLGTYTEAF
>TRBV27|11|TRBJ2-7|NA
ASSFNARDEQY
>TRBV19|11|TRBJ1-1|TRBD1
ATGQGLNTEAF
>TRBV5-4|12|TRBJ1-4|TRBD1
ASSFGTGNEKLF
>TRBV9|13|TRBJ1-3|NA
ASSIAGARGNTIY
>TRBV7-9|11|TRBJ1-2|TRBD1
ASSPGTDYGYT
>TRBV4-2|11|TRBJ1-5|NA
ASSQGRNQPQH
>TRBV10-3|9|TRBJ2-7|NA
ATGASYEQY
>TRBV11-1|13|TRBJ2-1|NA
ASSLVGDLLNEQF
>TRBV5-6|11|TRBJ2-5|NA
ASSLGGQETQY
>TRBV16|13|TRBJ2-5|NA
ASSQSTYTQETQY
>TRBV4-3|14|TRBJ2-5|NA
ASSQSGLPRGETQY